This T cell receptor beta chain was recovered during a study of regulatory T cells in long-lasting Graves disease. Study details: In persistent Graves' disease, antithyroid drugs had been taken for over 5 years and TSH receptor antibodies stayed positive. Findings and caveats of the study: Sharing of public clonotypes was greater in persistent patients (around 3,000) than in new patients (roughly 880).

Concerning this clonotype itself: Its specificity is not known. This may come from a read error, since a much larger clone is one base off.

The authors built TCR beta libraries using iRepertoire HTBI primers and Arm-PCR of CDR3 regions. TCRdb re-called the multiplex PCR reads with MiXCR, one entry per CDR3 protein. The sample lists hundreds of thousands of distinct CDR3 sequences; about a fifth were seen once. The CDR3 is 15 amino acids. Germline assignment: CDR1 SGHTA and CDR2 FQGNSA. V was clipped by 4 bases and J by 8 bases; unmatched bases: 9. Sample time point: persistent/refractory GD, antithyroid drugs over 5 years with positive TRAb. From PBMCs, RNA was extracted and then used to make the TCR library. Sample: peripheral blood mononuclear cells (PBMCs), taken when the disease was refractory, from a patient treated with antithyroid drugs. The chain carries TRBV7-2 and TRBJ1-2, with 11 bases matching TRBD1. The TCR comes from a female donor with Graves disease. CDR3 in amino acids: CASSSVDRGLQGYTF. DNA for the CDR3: TGTGCCAGCAGCTCAGTGGACAGGGGGCTTCAAGGCTACACCTTC.